This record covers a single T cell receptor beta chain. Its antigen is undetermined. This sample is drawn from a study of CD8+ T cells in alopecia areata. Study information: Treated patients received severity scores based on the percentage of scalp area affected.

Sample treatment: oral pan-JAK inhibitor, 5-10 mg twice daily. Study-level points and caveats: Normal scalp had lower clonality than lesional scalp, with alopecia totalis/universalis lesions showing this most strongly. Scalp and blood retained many expanded lesional clones during tofacitinib.

The V segment lost 1 base and the J segment 1 base; nucleotides outside the gene matches: 2. Germline lookup yields CDR1 SGHTA and CDR2 FQGNSA. The CDR3 runs to 15 residues. It was cDNA, reverse transcribed from extracted RNA, that served as the sequencing template. Measured with immunoSEQ multiplex PCR; TCRdb has only the in-frame clones, and not every one. The data hold 150,000 to 200,000 clones, with 58% observed a single time. The sequence came from a human donor with alopecia areata. V and J are TRBV7-2 and TRBJ2-5, with 8 positions matching TRBD2. This specimen was CD4+ T cells sorted from blood, taken at week 24, from a patient treated with tofacitinib. The CDR3 here is CASSLGGTSQETQYF. CDR3 nucleotide sequence: TGTGCCAGCAGCTTAGGGGGGACTAGCCAAGAGACCCAGTACTTC.